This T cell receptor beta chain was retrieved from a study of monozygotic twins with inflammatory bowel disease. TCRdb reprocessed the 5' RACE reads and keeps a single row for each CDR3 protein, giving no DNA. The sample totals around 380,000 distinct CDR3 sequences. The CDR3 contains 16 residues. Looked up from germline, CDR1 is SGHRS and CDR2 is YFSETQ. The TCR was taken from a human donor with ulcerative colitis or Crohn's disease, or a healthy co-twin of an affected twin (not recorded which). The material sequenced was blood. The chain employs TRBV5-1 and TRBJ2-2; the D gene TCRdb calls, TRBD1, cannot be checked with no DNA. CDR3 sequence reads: CASSSVPDSYTGELFF. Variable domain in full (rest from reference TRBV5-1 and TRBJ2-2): KAGVTQTPRYLIKTRGQQVTLSCSPISGHRSVSWYQQTPGQGLQFLFEYFSETQRNKGNFPGRFSGRQFSNSRSEMNVSTLELGDSALYLCASSSVPDSYTGELFFGEGSRLTVL.